This T cell receptor beta chain was sequenced in a study of control samples from healthy donors and cancer patients. Per germline, CDR1 MNHEY and CDR2 SVGEGT. Between the trimmed V and J ends, which lost 5 bases and 4 bases, there was a span of 9 bases. The CDR3 runs 13 residues. Assay used: immunoSEQ multiplex PCR; TCRdb lists only in-frame clones, some missing. The table includes about 410,000 clones, 90% detected once. This clone was recorded only once. The specimen was PBMCs. The chain is built from TRBV6-2 or TRBV6-3 and TRBJ2-1, with a weak D call TRBD1 (6 bases). The receptor was isolated from a man in his forties with head and neck cancer. The CDR3 sequence is CASSLQGYNEQFF. As DNA, the CDR3 is TGTGCCAGCAGTCTACAGGGATACAATGAGCAGTTCTTC.